These 10 T cell receptor beta chains were all obtained from the same sample, sequenced in a study of cytomegalovirus exposure and HLA in healthy donors. Produced via immunoSEQ multiplex PCR; TCRdb's table is partial and in-frame only. The sample consists of a few hundred thousand clones, 86% of them appearing once. Sequencing was done on a sample of PBMCs. The receptor set was obtained from a woman in her late teens or twenties in good health and CMV-seronegative.

The chain employs TRBV13 and TRBJ2-1, with TRBD1 matching 7 bases. The CDR3 extends over 14 amino acids. The ends lost 6 bases at V and 3 bases at J; junction bases unmatched: 5. Germline values: CDR1 PRHDT, CDR2 FYEKMQ (reference sequence). CDR3 residues: CASSPTGSYNEQFF. The DNA for the CDR3 is TGTGCCAGCAGTCCGACAGGGAGCTACAATGAGCAGTTCTTC.

The genes are TRBV23-1 and TRBJ2-7; maybe TRBD1 (7 bases). TRBV23-1 is identified as an open reading frame with a role that is uncertain. The CDR3 runs to 18 residues. Trimming pared 0 bases from V and 2 bases from J, leaving 20 bases between. CDR3 coding DNA: TGCGCCAGCAGTCAATCACTTAGGGCAGGGGGGTCAACCTACGAGCAGTACTTC. Its translation is CASSQSLRAGGSTYEQYF.

V usage is TRBV5-1 and J usage is TRBJ2-3; D is unclear. The germline gives CDR1 SGHRS, CDR2 YFSETQ. The ends were cut back, 0 bases at V and 1 base at J, with 9 bases in the middle. The CDR3 consists of 15 residues. Here the CDR3 reads CASSLGVRGTDTQYF. DNA of the CDR3: TGCGCCAGCAGCTTGGGGGTTCGGGGCACAGATACGCAGTATTTT.

This chain uses TRBV11-2 with TRBJ2-7; 9 nucleotides align to TRBD2. Germline loops: CDR1 SGHAT, CDR2 FQNNGV. V lost 2 bases to trimming and J lost 7 bases; unmatched junction nucleotides: 12. The CDR3 has 16 residues. The CDR3 DNA reads TGTGCCAGCAGCTTAACCCCTAGCGGGGCCCTTAGTGAGCAGTACTTC. It specifies CASSLTPSGALSEQYF.

This clone turned up a few times. The chain carries TRBV27 and TRBJ1-5; D ambiguous. CDR1 and CDR2 from the germline V gene are MNHEY and SMNVEV (reference sequence). The CDR3 consists of 13 residues. V lost 3 bases and J 5 bases, leaving 8 bases between the germline ends. CDR3 sequence: CASSFGADQPQHF. CDR3 coding DNA: TGTGCCAGCAGTTTCGGAGCAGATCAGCCCCAGCATTTT.

This chain connects TRBV11-2 to TRBJ1-2; 10 nucleotides match TRBD1. After removal of 6 bases from V and 6 bases from J, the junction contained 7 bases not matched to a gene. The CDR3 contains 14 residues. The germline V gene has CDR1 SGHAT and CDR2 FQNNGV. CDR3 sequence reads: CASRRPGTGDGYTF. CDR3 bases: TGTGCCAGCAGAAGACCCGGGACAGGGGATGGCTACACCTTC.

This chain uses TRBV9 with TRBJ2-3; 12 bases align to TRBD2. Losses at the gene ends were 4 bases for V and 5 bases for J; bases not matched to a gene: 11. CDR3 length: 17 residues. Germline CDR1 SGDLS, CDR2 YYNGEE. Written as DNA, the CDR3 is TGTGCCAGCAGCCCCCGGACTAGCGGGGTAAGAATAGATACGCAGTATTTT. Amino acid sequence: CASSPRTSGVRIDTQYF.

The chain links TRBV28 to TRBJ2-2; 8 nucleotides line up with TRBD1. J lost 4 bases, V lost 8 bases, and 9 bases had no gene match. The germline gives CDR1 MDHEN, CDR2 SYDVKM. This CDR3 is 15 amino acids long. CDR3 nucleotide sequence: TGTGCCAGCCGAAAGGACAGGGTGAGCACCGGGGAGCTGTTTTTT. The encoded protein is CASRKDRVSTGELFF.

The chain has TRBV4-1 and TRBJ1-6; D uncertain. Trimming shortened V by 4 bases and J by 13 bases, and 14 bases separated the two germline ends. Germline V lookup: CDR1 MGHRA, CDR2 YSYEKL. The CDR3 has 13 amino acids. CDR3 in amino acids: CASSPESGRPLHF. The DNA of the CDR3 is TGCGCCAGCAGCCCAGAAAGCGGCCGCCCCCTCCACTTT.

The chain carries TRBV27 and TRBJ1-1; D gene unclear. The CDR3 length is 15 residues. Germline values: CDR1 MNHEY, CDR2 SMNVEV (reference sequence). Trimming took off 0 bases at V and 0 bases at J, with 8 bases between the two ends. CDR3 in amino acids: CASSLSVTVNTEAFF. The CDR3 DNA sequence: TGTGCCAGCAGTTTATCTGTCACGGTGAACACTGAAGCTTTCTTT.